This TCR beta chain was sequenced for a study of OX40 agonist ivuxolimab in advanced cancers. Study as a whole: The patients received agonistic anti-OX40 (CD134) antibody ivuxolimab. Whole-study results and caveats: No determination was made of the antigen specificity of the expanded peripheral T cells. CD4+ and CD8+ T cells in blood underwent clonal expansion by week 6 at 0.1 to 3.0 mg/kg.

About this clone: Its antigen is unidentified.

Method: immunoSEQ multiplex PCR; TCRdb's copy keeps in-frame clones and lacks some. This table has 90,000 to 100,000 clones, roughly 85% appearing once. The sequence derives from an adult with an advanced solid tumor such as melanoma, head and neck, liver or kidney cancer. Sequenced material: CD4+ or CD8+ T cells sorted from blood, taken in a trial of the OX40 agonist ivuxolimab.

This chain's CDR3 is CASILAPGVSEQFF. CDR3 DNA: TGCGCCAGCATCCTAGCGCCCGGAGTGAGTGAGCAGTTCTTC. The chain links TRBV5-1 to TRBJ2-1; a possible D gene is TRBD2 (6 bases). The CDR3 runs 14 residues. Germline V gene data show CDR1 as SGHRS and CDR2 as YFSETQ. The germline V and J ends were trimmed by 6 bases and 9 bases, with 19 bases remaining between them.